The 8 T cell receptor beta chains given below trace back to one sample, sequenced in a study of blood T cell repertoires in COVID-19. Generated by immunoSEQ multiplex PCR, the TCRdb table keeps only in-frame clones and is missing some. The sample yields 300,000 to 400,000 clones, approximately 86% seen once. Sequencing was done on a sample of peripheral blood. The receptor set was obtained from a woman aged 55-69 years with COVID-19, enrolled during active disease.

The chain carries TRBV11-2 and TRBJ1-2; D unresolved. The CDR3 loop spans 14 amino acids. V dropped 6 bases and J dropped 4 bases, with 15 bases sitting between them. Germline CDR1 SGHAT, CDR2 FQNNGV. The CDR3 here is CASSPGPTIYGYTF. As DNA, the CDR3 is TGTGCCAGCAGTCCAGGCCCGACAATCTATGGCTACACCTTC.

The chain carries TRBV6-1 and TRBJ1-3; 7 bases align to TRBD1. Unmatched junction bases numbered 5, after V lost 2 bases and J lost 16 bases. The CDR3 contains 11 residues. CDR1 and CDR2 from the germline V gene are MNHNS and SASEGT. The CDR3 coding sequence is TGTGCCAGCAGTGAATGGGGGACAGACTATTTT. Its translation is CASSEWGTDYF.

V usage is TRBV7-8 and J usage is TRBJ1-2; D is uncertain. The V and J ends lost 5 bases and 5 bases respectively, with 9 bases between them. The CDR3 is 12 residues long. Germline CDR1 reads SGHVS; CDR2 reads FQNEAQ. DNA for the CDR3: TGTGCCAGCAGCCCCCGGAGTTATGGCTACACCTTC. Its protein product is CASSPRSYGYTF.

This clone was seen a single time. The chain carries TRBV4-1 and TRBJ2-2; 8 bases match TRBD1. The V and J ends lost 6 bases and 3 bases, in that order; junction bases with no gene match: 6. Germline CDR1 is MGHRA and CDR2 is YSYEKL. The length of the CDR3 is 15 residues. DNA for the CDR3: TGCGCCAGCAGTCTCGGACAGGGAGACACCGGGGAGCTGTTTTTT. It specifies CASSLGQGDTGELFF.

The V gene is TRBV7-9, the J gene TRBJ2-2, with 11 bases lining up with TRBD1. Germline V gene sequence: CDR1 SEHNR, CDR2 FQNEAQ (reference sequence). The CDR3 contains 16 residues. The V segment lost 3 bases and the J segment 4 bases; nucleotides outside the gene matches: 4. DNA for the CDR3: TGTGCCAGCAGCTTCGGACAGGGGGCGGTCACCGGGGAGCTGTTTTTT. Its translation: CASSFGQGAVTGELFF.

The genes are TRBV9 and TRBJ1-4; weak D call: TRBD1 (5 bases). The CDR3 has 13 residues. The germline gives CDR1 SGDLS, CDR2 YYNGEE. With 3 bases removed from V and 5 bases from J, the gap between germline ends came to 8 bases. The CDR3 DNA sequence: TGTGCCAGCAGCGCCCGACAGAATGAAAAACTGTTTTTT. This codes for CASSARQNEKLFF. Based on the CDR3 plus reference TRBV9 and TRBJ1-4, the full variable domain is DSGVTQTPKHLITATGQRVTLRCSPRSGDLSVYWYQQSLDQGLQFLIQYYNGEERAKGNILERFSAQQFPDLHSELNLSSLELGDSALYFCASSARQNEKLFFGSGTQLSVL.

The CDR3 sequence is CASSPRGAGGNNEQFF. The CDR3 region has the DNA TGTGCCAGCAGCCCCCGGGGAGCGGGGGGGAACAATGAGCAGTTCTTC. The rearrangement uses TRBV7-2 and TRBJ2-1, with 10 positions matching TRBD2. Trimming at V came to 5 bases and at J to 5 bases, leaving 9 bases not matched to a gene. This CDR3 comprises 16 residues. The germline V gene encodes CDR1 SGHTA and CDR2 FQGNSA. The entire variable domain, with the rest obtained from reference TRBV7-2 and TRBJ2-1, is as follows: GAGVSQSPSNKVTEKGKDVELRCDPISGHTALYWYRQSLGQGLEFLIYFQGNSAPDKSGLPSDRFSAERTGGSVSTLTIQRTQQEDSAVYLCASSPRGAGGNNEQFFGPGTRLTVL.

This chain joins TRBV19 and TRBJ1-2; D not resolved. The CDR3 contains 16 residues. Trimming took 5 bases from V and 0 from J, leaving 16 bases between them. Looked up from germline, CDR1 is LNHDA and CDR2 is SQIVND (reference sequence). Written as DNA, the CDR3 is TGTGCCAGTAGTCCGACTTTCTCCCAAGCTAACTATGGCTACACCTTC. Amino acids: CASSPTFSQANYGYTF.